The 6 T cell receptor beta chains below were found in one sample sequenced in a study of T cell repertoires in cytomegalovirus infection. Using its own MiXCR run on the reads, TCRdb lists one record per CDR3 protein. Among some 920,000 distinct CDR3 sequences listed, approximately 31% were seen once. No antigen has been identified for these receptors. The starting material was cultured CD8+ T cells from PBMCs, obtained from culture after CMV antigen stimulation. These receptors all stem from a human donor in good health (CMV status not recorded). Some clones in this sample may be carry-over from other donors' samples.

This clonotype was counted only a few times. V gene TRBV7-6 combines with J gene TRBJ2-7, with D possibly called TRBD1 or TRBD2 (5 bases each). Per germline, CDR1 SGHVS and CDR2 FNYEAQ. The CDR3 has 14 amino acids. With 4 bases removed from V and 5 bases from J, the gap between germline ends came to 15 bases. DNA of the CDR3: TGTGCCAGCAGCTACGGGGCCAGTACAGACGAGCAGTACGTC. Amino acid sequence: CASSYGASTDEQYV.

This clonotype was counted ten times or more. The CDR3, as DNA: TGTGCCAGCAGCTTGGACGCCTACGGCGGGGGAGGCACCGGGGAGCTGTTTTTT. The encoded protein is CASSLDAYGGGGTGELFF. The V and J genes are TRBV7-8 and TRBJ2-2; 7 positions match TRBD2. Germline CDR1 and CDR2: SGHVS and FQNEAQ. The CDR3 sequence is 18 residues long. V dropped 3 bases and J dropped 4; count of bases not matched to a gene: 14.

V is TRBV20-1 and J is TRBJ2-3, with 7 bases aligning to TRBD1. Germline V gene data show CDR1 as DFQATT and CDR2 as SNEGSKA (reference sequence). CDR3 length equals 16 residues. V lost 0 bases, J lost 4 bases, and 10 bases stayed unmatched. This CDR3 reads CSARDKKGGPPDTQYF. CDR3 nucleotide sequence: TGCAGTGCTAGAGATAAGAAAGGGGGCCCCCCAGATACGCAGTATTTT.

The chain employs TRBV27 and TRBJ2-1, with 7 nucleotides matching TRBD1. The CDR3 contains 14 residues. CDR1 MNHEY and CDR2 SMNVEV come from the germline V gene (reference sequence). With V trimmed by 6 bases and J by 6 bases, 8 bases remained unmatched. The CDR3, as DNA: TGTGCCAGCAGGATACCGGGACAGTCCAATGAGCAGTTCTTC. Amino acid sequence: CASRIPGQSNEQFF.

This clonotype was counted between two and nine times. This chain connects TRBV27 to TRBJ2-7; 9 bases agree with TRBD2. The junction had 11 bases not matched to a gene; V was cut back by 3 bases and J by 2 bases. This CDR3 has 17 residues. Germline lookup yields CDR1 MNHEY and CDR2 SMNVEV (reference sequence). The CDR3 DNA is TGTGCCAGCAGTTTTGGGCCCCCGGCGGGGGGGACCTACGAGCAGTACGTC. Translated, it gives CASSFGPPAGGTYEQYV.

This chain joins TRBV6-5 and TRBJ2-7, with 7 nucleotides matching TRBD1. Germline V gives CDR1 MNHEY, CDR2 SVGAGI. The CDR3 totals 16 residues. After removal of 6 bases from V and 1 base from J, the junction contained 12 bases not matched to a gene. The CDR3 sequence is CASRDAGTDSSYEQYV. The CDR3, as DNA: TGTGCCAGCAGAGACGCCGGGACAGATTCTTCCTACGAGCAGTACGTC.